This T cell receptor (beta chain) was recovered during a study of blood T cell repertoires in COVID-19. Turning to the study itself: COVID-19 samples from acute and convalescent phases originated in the United States, Italy and Spain. PBMCs, B-cell-depleted T cells, or T cells provided the cDNA or gDNA that made up the material.

A single count supports this clone. CDR1 is LNHDA and CDR2 is SQIVND in the germline V gene (reference sequence). V lost 9 bases, J lost 0 bases, and 12 bases lay in between. The CDR3 spans 13 residues. Original handling: The authors estimated nucleated cell counts from reference gene primer amplification. Only in-frame clones appear in the TCRdb table, and some are missing; sequencing was by immunoSEQ multiplex PCR. The V and J calls and clone size were taken over from that table, and D and trimming were inferred from the DNA. The data show about 90,000 clones, about 82% seen once. The sample comprised peripheral blood. This clonotype originated in a middle-aged man with acute or convalescent COVID-19. The genes are TRBV19 and TRBJ2-7, with unresolved D. In DNA form, the CDR3 reads TGTGCCAGGACTGGATTGAGCTCCTACGAGCAGTACTTC. It translates to CARTGLSSYEQYF.